The 17 T cell receptor beta chains in this list originate from one sample, sequenced in a study of blood T cell repertoires in COVID-19. Some clones are missing from TCRdb's copy, which holds only in-frame ones; the method was immunoSEQ multiplex PCR. The data contain 50,000 to 65,000 clones, approximately 72% of them singletons. What was sequenced was peripheral blood. The receptors were gathered from a woman in her seventies with COVID-19, enrolled during active disease.

The gene calls are TRBV29-1 and TRBJ2-2; 7 bases fit TRBD2. Germline trimming cut 7 bases from V and 0 bases from J; bases unmatched to any gene: 5. CDR1 is SQVTM, CDR2 ANQGSEA, per germline. CDR3 length: 14 amino acids. CDR3 sequence: CSAASGTNTGELFF. The CDR3 DNA follows: TGCAGCGCTGCTAGCGGAACGAACACCGGGGAGCTGTTTTTT.

The chain employs TRBV6-5 and TRBJ2-2; TRBD1 aligns across 9 bases. Germline CDR1 reads MNHEY; CDR2 reads SVGAGI. The CDR3 loop spans 15 amino acids. The V and J ends lost 4 bases and 4 bases, in that order; junction bases with no gene match: 4. CDR3 loop: CASSSGTGITGELFF. CDR3 nucleotide sequence: TGTGCCAGCAGTTCCGGGACAGGGATCACCGGGGAGCTGTTTTTT.

This chain uses TRBV6-2 or TRBV6-3 with TRBJ2-3; the match to TRBD2 covers 8 bases. Per the germline V gene, CDR1 is MNHEY and CDR2 is SVGEGT. J was trimmed by 2 bases and V by 2 bases; bases with no gene match: 3. This CDR3 is 15 amino acids long. The CDR3 protein is CASSYAGGLTDTQYF. CDR3 nucleotides: TGTGCCAGCAGTTACGCGGGAGGCCTCACAGATACGCAGTATTTT.

The genes are TRBV10-3 and TRBJ2-5, with 10 bases lining up with TRBD2. The CDR3 contains 13 residues. The J segment lost 5 bases and the V segment lost 6 bases, leaving 3 bases of the junction unmatched. Looked up from germline, CDR1 is ENHRY and CDR2 is SYGVKD. CDR3: CAISGTSDETQYF. DNA of the CDR3: TGTGCCATCAGCGGGACTAGCGATGAGACCCAGTACTTC.

V and J are TRBV19 and TRBJ2-2; the D is unclear. This CDR3 comprises 15 residues. V lost 3 bases to trimming and J lost 5 bases, with 13 bases between them. The germline gives CDR1 LNHDA, CDR2 SQIVND (reference sequence). DNA of the CDR3: TGTGCCAGTAGTATTGGGCGCATCCTGACCGGGGAGCTGTTTTTT. Its protein product is CASSIGRILTGELFF. Combining the CDR3 with reference TRBV19 and TRBJ2-2 gives the whole variable domain DGGITQSPKYLFRKEGQNVTLSCEQNLNHDAMYWYRQDPGQGLRLIYYSQIVNDFQKGDIAEGYSVSREKKESFPLTVTSAQKNPTAFYLCASSIGRILTGELFFGEGSRLTVL.

The rearrangement joins TRBV20-1 to TRBJ1-5, with 7 bases aligning to TRBD1. CDR1 and CDR2 (germline): DFQATT, SNEGSKA (reference sequence). CDR3 length equals 14 residues. V was clipped by 3 bases and J by 2 bases; unmatched bases: 4. The CDR3 sequence is CSASVGTGNQPQHF. The CDR3 DNA follows: TGCAGTGCTAGTGTTGGGACAGGCAATCAGCCCCAGCATTTT.

This clone was detected only a few times. The genes are TRBV7-2 and TRBJ2-5; TRBD1 might be the D (7 bases). The CDR3 totals 15 residues. V lost 5 bases, J lost 4 bases, and 17 bases lay in between. The V gene's germline CDR1 is SGHTA and CDR2 FQGNSA. The CDR3 loop reads CASSPQGGSRETQYF. The CDR3 bases are TGTGCCAGCAGCCCCCAGGGGGGCAGTAGAGAGACCCAGTACTTC.

Details on this clone: Other DNA sequences from this sample encode an identical CDR3 as well. The chain uses TRBV6-5 and TRBJ1-5; 8 bases line up with TRBD1. CDR3 length: 14 residues. Trimming at V came to 5 bases and at J to 4 bases, leaving 4 bases not matched to a gene. Germline V gives CDR1 MNHEY, CDR2 SVGAGI. DNA of the CDR3: TGTGCCAGCAGTCCCGACAGGGGTAATCAGCCCCAGCATTTT. Its translation is CASSPDRGNQPQHF.

This chain connects TRBV21-1 to TRBJ2-7; TRBD2, the D gene given by the table, was not confirmed from the DNA. TRBV21-1 corresponds to a pseudogene. The CDR3 is 15 amino acids. CDR3 sequence: CASSGHSGSSYEQYV. Here the CDR3 DNA reads TGTGCCAGCAGTGGACATAGCGGGAGCTCCTACGAGCAGTACGTC.

This clone appeared a single time. V and J are TRBV5-6 and TRBJ1-4; TRBD1 agrees at 8 bases. With 4 bases clipped from V and 8 bases from J, the junction kept 7 bases outside the gene matches. Germline CDR1 is SGHDT and CDR2 is YYEEEE. The CDR3 sequence is 14 residues long. The CDR3 is CASSKDRAGEKLFF. CDR3 DNA: TGTGCCAGCAGCAAGGACAGGGCGGGGGAAAAACTGTTTTTT.

A few counts support this clone. This chain links TRBV25-1 with TRBJ1-6, with 11 bases lining up with TRBD1. CDR1 and CDR2 from the germline V gene are MGHDK and SYGVNS. The junction had 3 bases not matched to a gene; V was cut back by 6 bases and J by 5 bases. This CDR3 spans 15 amino acids. The CDR3 sequence: CASRWDRGDNSPLHF. CDR3 coding DNA: TGTGCCAGCAGGTGGGACAGGGGGGATAATTCACCCCTCCACTTT.

The genes are TRBV6-6 and TRBJ2-7; D unresolved. Between the trimmed V and J ends, which lost 0 bases and 4 bases, there was a span of 13 bases. Germline V gives CDR1 MNHNY, CDR2 SVGAGI (reference sequence). This CDR3 spans 15 amino acids. The CDR3 DNA reads as TGTGCCAGCAGTTACTCTCCCCTAGTTAAATACGAGCAGTACGTC. Translated, it gives CASSYSPLVKYEQYV.

The J gene is TRBJ1-4, the V gene TRBV11-3; 8 nucleotides match TRBD1. The CDR3 has 16 residues. Germline assignment: CDR1 SGHNT and CDR2 YENEEA. Trimming at V came to 1 base and at J to 8 bases, leaving 9 bases not matched to a gene. The CDR3 sequence is CASSLGRRDRLEKLFF. The CDR3 bases are TGTGCCAGCAGCTTAGGAAGGAGGGACAGGCTCGAAAAACTGTTTTTT. Together with reference TRBV11-3 and TRBJ1-4, the CDR3 gives the full variable domain: EAGVVQSPRYKIIEKKQPVAFWCNPISGHNTLYWYLQNLGQGPELLIRYENEEAVDDSQLPKDRFSAERLKGVDSTLKIQPAELGDSAVYLCASSLGRRDRLEKLFFGSGTQLSVL.

This chain uses TRBV5-1 with TRBJ2-5; TRBD2 matches 11 bases. The CDR3 totals 15 residues. Germline values: CDR1 SGHRS, CDR2 YFSETQ. The J segment lost 4 bases and the V segment lost 0 bases, leaving 2 bases of the junction unmatched. The CDR3 loop reads CASSLASGGPETQYF. The CDR3 nucleotides read TGCGCCAGCAGCTTGGCTAGCGGGGGGCCAGAGACCCAGTACTTC.

The CDR3 DNA reads as TGTGCCAGCAGTTCCTCGGGGGGACCCTACGAGCAGTACTTC. Its translation is CASSSSGGPYEQYF. The rearrangement joins TRBV27 to TRBJ2-7; 7 nucleotides match TRBD2. Germline V gene lookup returns CDR1 MNHEY and CDR2 SMNVEV (reference sequence). Trimming at V came to 4 bases and at J to 2 bases, leaving 5 bases not matched to a gene. The CDR3 runs to 14 residues.

This chain connects TRBV15 to TRBJ2-5; 14 positions match TRBD2. With 5 bases clipped from V and 5 bases from J, the junction kept 10 bases outside the gene matches. Per germline, CDR1 LNHNV and CDR2 YYDKDF (reference sequence). The CDR3 consists of 17 residues. Here the CDR3 DNA reads TGTGCCACCAGCCTGGGCAGGACTAGCGGGGGGCAGGAGACCCAGTACTTC. Its translation: CATSLGRTSGGQETQYF. The complete variable domain, with remaining parts taken from reference TRBV15 and TRBJ2-5, reads DAMVIQNPRYQVTQFGKPVTLSCSQTLNHNVMYWYQQKSSQAPKLLFHYYDKDFNNEADTPDNFQSRRPNTSFCFLDIRSPGLGDTAMYLCATSLGRTSGGQETQYFGPGTRLLVL.

The chain carries TRBV24-1 and TRBJ2-7; D perhaps matches TRBD1 (5 bases). The V end lost 0 bases, the J end lost 5 bases, and 13 bases lay between the germline ends. CDR3 size: 15 residues. CDR1 KGHDR and CDR2 SFDVKD come from the germline V gene. The chain's CDR3 is CATSDLPEQENEQYV. DNA of the CDR3: TGTGCCACCAGTGATTTGCCTGAACAGGAAAACGAGCAGTACGTC.